A selection of T cell receptor beta chains follows, all from one sample in a study of cytomegalovirus exposure and HLA in healthy donors. Measured with immunoSEQ multiplex PCR; TCRdb has only the in-frame clones, and not every one. Its table records 130,000 or so clones. Sequencing was done on a sample of PBMCs. Source of these receptors: a woman in her fifties or sixties in good health and CMV-seronegative. The CDR3 runs from the conserved cysteine through the conserved F or W. A D gene is named only where the DNA matches it firmly.

j_call | v_call | d_call | cdr3_aa | cdr3_nt
TRBJ1-1 | TRBV28 | NA | CATRTATEAFF | TGTGCCACCCGGACAGCAACTGAAGCTTTCTTT
TRBJ1-2 | TRBV2 | TRBD1 | CAERAGTGINYGYTF | TGTGCCGAAAGAGCGGGGACAGGGATTAACTATGGCTACACCTTC
TRBJ2-5 | TRBV19 | TRBD2 | CASSPPGASGSREQYF | TGTGCCAGTAGCCCCCCGGGCGCTAGCGGGAGTCGTGAGCAGTACTTC
TRBJ2-7 | TRBV5-1 | TRBD1 | CASSWAPGTGVGEQYF | TGCGCCAGCAGCTGGGCCCCCGGGACAGGGGTGGGCGAGCAGTACTTC
TRBJ1-4 | TRBV5-1 | NA | CASSRGRGDLGDEKLFF | TGCGCCAGCAGCCGGGGGAGAGGGGATTTAGGCGATGAAAAACTGTTTTTT
TRBJ1-2 | TRBV28 | NA | CASPRGTGYGYTF | TGTGCCAGCCCTAGGGGCACGGGCTATGGCTACACCTTC
TRBJ2-1 | TRBV6-1 | TRBD2 | CASSALVRTSGSIDEQFF | TGTGCCAGCAGTGCCTTGGTAAGGACTAGCGGGAGCATCGATGAGCAGTTCTTC
TRBJ1-5 | TRBV6-1 | NA | CASSVQGSGNQPQHF | TGTGCCAGCAGTGTTCAGGGGTCGGGCAATCAGCCCCAGCATTTT
TRBJ1-1 | TRBV5-1 | NA | CASSRLDSLNTEAFF | TGCGCCAGCAGCAGACTGGACAGCTTAAACACTGAAGCTTTCTTT
TRBJ2-3 | TRBV28 | NA | CASSWLGAAMTSTDTQYF | TGTGCCAGCAGTTGGCTCGGAGCGGCCATGACTAGCACAGATACGCAGTATTTT
TRBJ2-7 | TRBV25-1 | TRBD2 | CASSPAGAVYEQYF | TGTGCCAGCTCCCCTGCGGGAGCGGTCTACGAGCAGTACTTC
TRBJ1-2 | TRBV5-4 | NA | CASSSGYGYTF | TGTGCCAGCAGCTCAGGGTATGGCTACACCTTC
TRBJ2-7 | TRBV9 | TRBD2 | CASSVGWRGAFEQYF | TGTGCCAGCAGCGTAGGGTGGCGGGGGGCGTTCGAGCAGTACTTC
TRBJ1-3 | TRBV11-2 | NA | CASSRIGETGRSGNTIYF | TGTGCCAGCAGCAGAATCGGAGAGACAGGCCGCTCTGGAAACACCATATATTTT
TRBJ2-7 | TRBV10-1 | NA | CASRGGQGNEQYF | TGCGCCAGCAGGGGCGGCCAGGGCAACGAGCAGTACTTC
TRBJ2-3 | TRBV5-1 | TRBD2 | CASSSGGRTDTQYF | TGCGCCAGCAGCTCGGGGGGACGCACAGATACGCAGTATTTT
TRBJ1-2 | TRBV19 | TRBD1 | CASREDRGANPSIYGYTF | TGTGCCAGTAGAGAGGACAGGGGGGCAAATCCCTCTATCTATGGCTACACCTTC
TRBJ2-3 | TRBV11-3 | TRBD2 | CASSTRAGINPDTQYF | TGTGCCAGCAGCACTCGAGCGGGGATAAACCCAGATACGCAGTATTTT
TRBJ1-5 | TRBV19 | NA | CASSIYEAREPQHF | TGTGCCAGTAGTATTTATGAAGCCAGGGAGCCCCAGCATTTT
TRBJ1-2 | TRBV13 | TRBD1 | CASSLGQGVYGYTF | TGTGCCAGCAGCCTCGGTCAGGGGGTCTATGGCTACACCTTC
TRBJ2-4 | TRBV2 | NA | CASRTGLAKNIQYF | TGTGCCAGCAGGACAGGACTAGCCAAAAACATTCAGTACTTC
TRBJ2-3 | TRBV19 | NA | CASSRRTDTQYF | TGTGCCAGTAGCAGGCGCACAGATACGCAGTATTTT
TRBJ2-3 | TRBV6-5 | NA | CASSYYGSGIDTQYF | TGTGCCAGCAGTTACTACGGGAGTGGAATAGATACGCAGTATTTT
TRBJ2-7 | TRBV5-1 | TRBD1 | CASSFGTGGYEQYF | TGCGCCAGCAGCTTTGGGACAGGGGGGTACGAGCAGTACTTC
TRBJ2-7 | TRBV7-8 | NA | CASSLALAANEQYF | TGTGCCAGCAGCTTAGCTCTAGCAGCCAACGAGCAGTACTTC
TRBJ1-4 | TRBV7-6 | NA | CASSSPGLAPANEKLFF | TGTGCCAGCAGCTCACCGGGACTGGCCCCGGCTAATGAAAAACTGTTTTTT
TRBJ1-4 | TRBV27 | NA | CASSSQGAGNEKLFF | TGTGCCAGCAGTTCCCAGGGTGCGGGAAATGAAAAACTGTTTTTT
TRBJ1-2 | TRBV7-9 | NA | CASSSSGTVGYTF | TGTGCCAGCAGCTCAAGCGGGACGGTTGGCTACACCTTC
TRBJ2-2 | TRBV5-1 | TRBD2 | CASSLAAGLAGELFF | TGCGCCAGCAGCTTGGCAGCGGGATTGGCCGGGGAGCTGTTTTTT
TRBJ2-7 | TRBV11-3 | NA | CASSQGHSRYEQYF | TGTGCCAGCAGCCAGGGACATAGTCGCTACGAGCAGTACTTC
TRBJ1-4 | TRBV4-1 | TRBD1 | CASSQTGTGAREKLFF | TGCGCCAGCAGCCAAACAGGGACAGGGGCCAGGGAAAAACTGTTTTTT
TRBJ2-7 | TRBV29-1 | NA | CSVGGTSYEQYF | TGCAGCGTTGGCGGCACCTCCTACGAGCAGTACTTC
TRBJ1-5 | TRBV6-1 | TRBD1 | CASSRDRNQPQHF | TGTGCCAGCAGTAGGGACAGAAATCAGCCCCAGCATTTT
TRBJ2-3 | TRBV5-4 | NA | CASSHGLPPDTQYF | TGTGCCAGCAGTCACGGACTACCCCCAGATACGCAGTATTTT
TRBJ2-3 | TRBV29-1 | NA | CSARQATDTQYF | TGCAGCGCGCGACAGGCCACAGATACGCAGTATTTT
TRBJ2-2 | TRBV15 | TRBD1 | CATSSRQGGTGELFF | TGTGCCACCAGCAGCCGACAGGGTGGAACCGGGGAGCTGTTTTTT
TRBJ2-3 | TRBV28 | NA | CVISGARFRTDTQYF | TGTGTCATCTCAGGGGCTAGATTCCGCACAGATACGCAGTATTTT
TRBJ2-1 | TRBV6-5 | NA | CASSYSGQYEQFF | TGTGCCAGCAGTTACTCGGGCCAGTATGAGCAGTTCTTC
TRBJ2-1 | TRBV10-1 | TRBD2 | CASSEPSGGGERFF | TGCGCCAGCAGTGAACCTAGCGGGGGTGGAGAGCGGTTCTTC
TRBJ2-1 | TRBV5-1 | NA | CASSFRQASSYNEQFF | TGCGCCAGCAGCTTCCGACAGGCCTCCTCCTACAATGAGCAGTTCTTC
TRBJ2-2 | TRBV5-1 | TRBD1 | CASSLQGAFANTGELFF | TGCGCCAGCAGCTTGCAGGGGGCGTTCGCGAACACCGGGGAGCTGTTTTTT
TRBJ2-1 | TRBV7-3 | TRBD2 | CASSLNSGLAANEQFF | TGTGCCAGCAGCTTAAATTCGGGACTAGCGGCCAATGAGCAGTTCTTC
TRBJ2-2 | TRBV19 | NA | CASRRSQGNTGELFF | TGTGCCAGTAGGAGAAGTCAGGGGAACACCGGGGAGCTGTTTTTT
TRBJ2-5 | TRBV7-9 | TRBD2 | CASSLGGGLAGTRGETQYF | TGTGCCAGCAGCCTTGGCGGGGGACTAGCGGGGACCAGGGGGGAGACCCAGTACTTC
TRBJ2-1 | TRBV9 | TRBD2 | CASSVVAGGSNEQFF | TGTGCCAGCAGCGTAGTAGCGGGAGGGTCCAATGAGCAGTTCTTC
TRBJ2-5 | TRBV13 | TRBD1 | CASSYGQGAGETQYF | TGTGCCAGCAGCTACGGACAGGGGGCAGGAGAGACCCAGTACTTC
TRBJ1-2 | TRBV6-6 | NA | CASSYSSEVEIYGYTF | TGTGCCAGCAGTTACTCGTCCGAGGTCGAAATCTATGGCTACACCTTC
TRBJ2-2 | TRBV2 | NA | CASSDMASDTGELFF | TGTGCCAGCAGTGATATGGCATCCGACACCGGGGAGCTGTTTTTT
TRBJ2-7 | TRBV29-1 | NA | CSVEEVGEQYF | TGCAGCGTTGAAGAAGTCGGGGAGCAGTACTTC
TRBJ2-3 | TRBV2 | NA | CASRDTGRGADTQYF | TGTGCCAGCAGGGACACAGGGAGGGGCGCAGATACGCAGTATTTT
TRBJ1-6 | TRBV4-2 | NA | CASSQERGPNSPLHF | TGTGCCAGCAGCCAAGAGCGGGGTCCGAATTCACCCCTCCACTTT
TRBJ2-7 | TRBV5-1 | TRBD2 | CASSQTSATYEQYF | TGCGCCAGCAGCCAGACTAGCGCAACCTACGAGCAGTACTTC
TRBJ2-3 | TRBV27 | NA | CASSPTLRGDTDTQYF | TGTGCCAGCAGCCCGACCCTGCGGGGTGACACAGATACGCAGTATTTT
TRBJ1-2 | TRBV9 | TRBD1 | CASSFGTDNYGYTF | TGTGCCAGCAGCTTCGGGACAGATAACTATGGCTACACCTTC
TRBJ1-2 | TRBV19 | NA | CASSITGQGKGYTF | TGTGCCAGTAGTATCACCGGCCAGGGGAAGGGCTACACCTTC